This T cell receptor beta chain was sequenced in a study of spatial heterogeneity in lung cancer. Documented time point: sample taken at primary tumor resection. Tumor, nontumor lung or frozen PBMC supplied whole RNA that was sequenced unsorted. There were approximately 69 donors, all of them untreated patients with early-stage non-small cell lung cancer. This clonotype was counted at least ten times. Using its own MiXCR run on the 5' RACE reads, TCRdb lists one record per CDR3 protein. The sample holds 20,000 to 25,000 distinct CDR3 sequences; over 4.5% are singletons and the top ten take approximately 30%. Trimming removed 4 bases from V and 3 bases from J; junction bases left unmatched: 15. This CDR3 is 20 amino acids long.

The chain links TRBV12-3 or TRBV12-4 to TRBJ2-6, with 10 bases identical to TRBD1. This sequence originates from a male donor with early-stage non-small cell lung cancer. Sequenced material: PBMCs, taken at surgery. The CDR3 nucleotides are TGTGCCAGCAGTTCTCTCGGCTATGGGACAGGGGCTTTTGGGGCCAACGTCCTGACTTTC. It translates to CASSSLGYGTGAFGANVLTF.